This TCR beta chain was observed in a study of blood T cell repertoires in COVID-19. Study-level background: There were acute and convalescent COVID-19 samples, and they came from the United States, Italy and Spain.

Under the authors' procedure: Amplification of reference gene primers was used by the study to estimate nucleated cell counts. TCRdb's table, derived via immunoSEQ multiplex PCR, lists solely in-frame clones and lacks some. V and J calls and clone size are given by that table; D and trimming were obtained from the DNA. The sample records some 150,000 clones, approximately 87% being singletons. With 0 bases removed from V and 5 bases from J, the gap between germline ends came to 14 bases. Looked up from germline, CDR1 is KGHSH and CDR2 is LQKENI. The CDR3 consists of 16 residues. The TCR originated in a man younger than 30 with active or convalescent COVID-19. Source material: peripheral blood. The chain combines TRBV18 with TRBJ2-1; D is perhaps TRBD1 (6 bases). In DNA form, the CDR3 reads TGTGCCAGCTCACCACCCCGAACAGGGTACGACAATGAGCAGTTCTTC. Translated, it gives CASSPPRTGYDNEQFF.